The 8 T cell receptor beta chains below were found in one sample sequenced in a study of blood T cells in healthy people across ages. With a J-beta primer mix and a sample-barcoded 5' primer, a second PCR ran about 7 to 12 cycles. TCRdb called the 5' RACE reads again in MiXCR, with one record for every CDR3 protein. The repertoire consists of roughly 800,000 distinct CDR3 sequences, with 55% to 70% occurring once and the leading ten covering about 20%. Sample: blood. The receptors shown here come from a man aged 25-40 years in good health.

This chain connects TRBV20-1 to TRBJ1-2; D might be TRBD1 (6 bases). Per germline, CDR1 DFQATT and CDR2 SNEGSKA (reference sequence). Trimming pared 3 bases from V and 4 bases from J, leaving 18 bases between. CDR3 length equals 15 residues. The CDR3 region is CSARRPGHQSYGYTF. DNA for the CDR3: TGCAGTGCTAGGCGGCCGGGACACCAAAGCTATGGCTACACCTTC.

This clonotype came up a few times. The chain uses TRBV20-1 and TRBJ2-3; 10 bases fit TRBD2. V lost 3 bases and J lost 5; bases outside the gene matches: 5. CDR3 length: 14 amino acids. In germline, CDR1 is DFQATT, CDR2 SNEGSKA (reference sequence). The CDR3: CSASLAGGGDTQYF. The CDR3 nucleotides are TGCAGTGCTAGTTTAGCGGGAGGCGGAGATACGCAGTATTTT.

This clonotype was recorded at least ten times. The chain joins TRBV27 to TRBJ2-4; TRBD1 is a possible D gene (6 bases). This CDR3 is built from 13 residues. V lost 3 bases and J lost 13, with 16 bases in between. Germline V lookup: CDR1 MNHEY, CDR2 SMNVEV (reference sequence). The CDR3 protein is CASSFNRVGEQYF. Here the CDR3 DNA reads TGTGCCAGCAGTTTCAACAGGGTGGGTGAGCAGTACTTC.

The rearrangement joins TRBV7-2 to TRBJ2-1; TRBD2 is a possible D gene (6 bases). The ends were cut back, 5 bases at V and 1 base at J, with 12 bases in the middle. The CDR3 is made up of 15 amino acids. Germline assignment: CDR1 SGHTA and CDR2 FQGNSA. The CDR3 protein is CASSPRTTSYNEQFF. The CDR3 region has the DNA TGTGCCAGCAGCCCTAGGACTACATCCTACAATGAGCAGTTCTTC.

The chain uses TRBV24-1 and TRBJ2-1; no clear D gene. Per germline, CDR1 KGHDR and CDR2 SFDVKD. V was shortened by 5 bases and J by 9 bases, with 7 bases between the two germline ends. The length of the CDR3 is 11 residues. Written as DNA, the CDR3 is TGTGCCACCAGTGGTCAATTTGAGCAGTTCTTC. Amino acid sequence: CATSGQFEQFF.

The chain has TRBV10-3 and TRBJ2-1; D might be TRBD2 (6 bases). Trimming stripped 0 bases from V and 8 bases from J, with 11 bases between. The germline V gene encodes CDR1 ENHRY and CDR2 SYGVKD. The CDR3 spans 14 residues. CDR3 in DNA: TGTGCCATCAGTGAGTCGAACTCGGGGGATGAGCAGTTCTTC. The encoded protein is CAISESNSGDEQFF.

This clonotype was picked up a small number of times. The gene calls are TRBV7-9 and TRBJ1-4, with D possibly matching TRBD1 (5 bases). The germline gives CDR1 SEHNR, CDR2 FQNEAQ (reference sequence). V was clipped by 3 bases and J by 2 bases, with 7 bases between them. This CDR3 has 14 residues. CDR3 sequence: CASSFGGTNEKLFF. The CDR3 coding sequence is TGTGCCAGCAGCTTTGGGGGGACTAATGAAAAACTGTTTTTT.

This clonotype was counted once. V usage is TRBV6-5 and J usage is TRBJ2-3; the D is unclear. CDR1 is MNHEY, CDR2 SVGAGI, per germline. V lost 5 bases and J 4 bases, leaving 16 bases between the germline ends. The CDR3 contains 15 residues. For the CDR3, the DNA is TGTGCCAGCAGTCGCGGCCTTAGGGAAGCAGATACGCAGTATTTT. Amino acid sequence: CASSRGLREADTQYF.